Detailed here is one T cell receptor (beta chain). The antigen remains unidentified. Several immunoSEQ plates received, in even portions, the genomic DNA of each subset. The assay was immunoSEQ multiplex PCR, and TCRdb's table has in-frame clones only and misses some. The sample records approximately 530,000 clones, more than 95% being singletons. The sample comes from a study of shared clonotypes between healthy human individuals. Study findings and constraints: Specimens sampled were limited to blood, with tissue repertoires likely differing. Between four donors, naive CD4 clonotypes were shared at a level of about 5%.

The ends lost 6 bases at V and 6 bases at J; junction bases unmatched: 5. This CDR3 is built from 15 residues. The germline CDR1 and CDR2 sequences are SNHLY and FYNNEI. The chain recombines TRBV2 with TRBJ2-1; 13 bases line up with TRBD2. The origin of this receptor is a woman younger than 45 in good health. Sequencing used naive CD4+ T cells sorted from blood. Subset given: CD45RA+ positively selected. The CDR3 sequence is CASRLLAGGFNEQFF. CDR3 sequence (DNA): TGTGCCAGCAGACTACTAGCGGGAGGGTTCAATGAGCAGTTCTTC.